These T cell receptor beta chains were read from a single sample in a study of blood T cell repertoires in COVID-19. Sequenced by immunoSEQ multiplex PCR; TCRdb stores in-frame clones only, minus some. The sample lists more than 400,000 clones, roughly 88% occurring once. The source material was PBMCs or T cells enriched from blood (not recorded which). The receptor set was obtained from a young man who had recovered from COVID-19. CDR3s include the opening cysteine and the closing phenylalanine or tryptophan. A D gene is named only where the DNA matches it firmly. For some rows the clone size is stated as once, few or many, or as a class when expanded; others skip it.

j_call clone_size d_call v_call cdr3_nt cdr3_aa
TRBJ1-3 . TRBD1 TRBV2 TGTGCCAGCAGTGAGGACAGGGTGGCGGGAAACACCATATATTTT CASSEDRVAGNTIYF
TRBJ1-1 once . TRBV5-1 TGCGCCAGCAGCCTGACACTCGGGAACACTGAAGCTTTCTTT CASSLTLGNTEAFF
TRBJ1-1 . TRBD1 TRBV3-1/TRBV3-2 TGTGCCAGCAGCCAACAGGGGGCCGACACTGAAGCTTTCTTT CASSQQGADTEAFF
TRBJ2-7 . . TRBV10-1 TGCGCCAGCAGCGTCGGAGTCTCCTACGAGCAGTACTTC CASSVGVSYEQYF
TRBJ2-1 . TRBD1 TRBV11-2 TGTGCCAGCAGCTTTACCAATACAGGGGGAGGAGAGCAGTTCTTC CASSFTNTGGGEQFF
TRBJ1-3 . TRBD1 TRBV28 TGTGCCAGCAGTGGGACAGCTGGAAACACCATATATTTT CASSGTAGNTIYF
TRBJ2-5 . . TRBV18 TGTGCCAGCTCACCGCTAAGGACAGCGCAAGAGACCCAGTACTTC CASSPLRTAQETQYF
TRBJ1-1 . TRBD1 TRBV5-6 TGTGCCAGCAGCTTCGGGTTAGACAGGGGGCACGCTGAAGCTTTCTTT CASSFGLDRGHAEAFF
TRBJ1-6 . TRBD1 TRBV10-2 TGCGCCAGCAGTGTTACAGGGGCCTATAATTCACCCCTCCACTTT CASSVTGAYNSPLHF
TRBJ1-5 . . TRBV18 TGTGCCAGCTCACCATCGGTTTATCAGCCCCAGCATTTT CASSPSVYQPQHF
TRBJ1-4 once TRBD1 TRBV19 TGTGCCAGTAGTATAGAAGGGACAGTAGCGTACTCAACTAATGAAAAACTGTTTTTT CASSIEGTVAYSTNEKLFF
TRBJ1-3 . . TRBV7-9 TGTGCCAGCAGCTTAGACCTAGACACCATATATTTT CASSLDLDTIYF
TRBJ1-5 . . TRBV5-3 TGTGCCAGAAGCAACGGACAGAGCAATCAGCCCCAGCATTTT CARSNGQSNQPQHF
TRBJ1-2 . . TRBV29-1 TGCAGCGTTGAAGCCGTCAGGGCGGACAACTATGGCTACACCTTC CSVEAVRADNYGYTF
TRBJ1-5 once . TRBV12-3/TRBV12-4 TGTGCCAGCAGTTTTAAGGAGAATACGCCCCAGCATTTT CASSFKENTPQHF
TRBJ2-1 once TRBD2 TRBV4-1 TGCGCCAGCAGCCAAGAAGCACGCGGGAGGGAGTACAATGAGCAGTTCTTC CASSQEARGREYNEQFF
TRBJ2-1 . TRBD2 TRBV7-3 TGTGCCAGCAGCCTACCCCCCGGACCGTTGGCGGGAGCTTCCTACAATGAGCAGTTCTTC CASSLPPGPLAGASYNEQFF
TRBJ1-1 . . TRBV3-1/TRBV3-2 TGTGCCAGCAGCCACCAGGAAGTCACTGAAGCTTTCTTT CASSHQEVTEAFF
TRBJ2-5 . TRBD1 TRBV27 TGTGCCAGCAGTTCTATAGGGCAGGGGGAAGAGACCCAGTACTTC CASSSIGQGEETQYF
TRBJ1-1 . . TRBV3-1/TRBV3-2 TGTGCCAGCAGCCAAGATCGTGGGGGGGCCGGAATGAACACTGAAGCTTTCTTT CASSQDRGGAGMNTEAFF
TRBJ2-1 . . TRBV6-1 TGTGCCAGCAGTGAATTGAGGTTCGGAACAGGGCCCTACAATGAGCAGTTCTTC CASSELRFGTGPYNEQFF
TRBJ2-7 . TRBD1 TRBV7-6 TGTGCCAGCAGCTTGTTCCCCCAATTGGGACAGGGAGCCTACGAGCAGTACTTC CASSLFPQLGQGAYEQYF
TRBJ1-1 . TRBD1 TRBV19 TGTGCCAGTAGTAAGTTAGGGACAGGGGTAACTGAAGCTTTCTTT CASSKLGTGVTEAFF
TRBJ1-2 . TRBD1 TRBV19 TGTGCCAGTAGGCTGGGGGACAGCCCTTATGGCTACACCTTC CASRLGDSPYGYTF
TRBJ2-2 . TRBD2 TRBV30 TGTGCCTGGAGTGTGAAACTAGCGGGCACCGGGGAGCTGTTTTTT CAWSVKLAGTGELFF
TRBJ1-2 . . TRBV29-1 TGCAGCGTTGTTGTCCGGGATGGCTACACCTTC CSVVVRDGYTF
TRBJ2-2 once . TRBV11-2 TGTGCCAGCAGCTTAGTTTTAGGACAGAACACCGGGGAGCTGTTTTTT CASSLVLGQNTGELFF
TRBJ1-3 . . TRBV29-1 TGCAGCGTTGAGAGGGGGACTGGAAACACCATATATTTT CSVERGTGNTIYF
TRBJ1-6 once TRBD1 TRBV9 TGTGCCAGCAGCTCCGGGACAGGGGACGCTGGTTCACCCCTCCACTTT CASSSGTGDAGSPLHF
TRBJ1-5 . . TRBV27 TGTGCCAGCAGTCGGTTTTTGTCAGGGAATAGCAATCAGCCCCAGCATTTT CASSRFLSGNSNQPQHF
TRBJ1-5 . TRBD1 TRBV19 TGTGCCAGTAGTATGGACAGGGGGCTCGATCAGCCCCAGCATTTT CASSMDRGLDQPQHF
TRBJ2-5 . TRBD2 TRBV24-1 TGTGCCACCAGTGGCGGGGGGGAGACCCAGTACTTC CATSGGGETQYF
TRBJ1-1 . . TRBV11-3 TGTGCCAGCAGCTTAGGGAAGGTCGCGGGTGAAGCTTTCTTT CASSLGKVAGEAFF
TRBJ2-5 . . TRBV12-3/TRBV12-4 TGTGCCAGCAGCGTAAGGGGGGGAGAGACCCAGTACTTC CASSVRGGETQYF
TRBJ1-5 . . TRBV9 TGTGCCAGCAGCGTAGAAGGAGTTAGCAATCAGCCCCAGCATTTT CASSVEGVSNQPQHF
TRBJ1-4 . . TRBV29-1 TGCAGCGTTGCAGGGTCTAATGAAAAACTGTTTTTT CSVAGSNEKLFF
TRBJ2-3 . TRBD2 TRBV2 TGTGCCAGCACCGGACTAGCGGGAGGATACGTACCTAGCACAGATACGCAGTATTTT CASTGLAGGYVPSTDTQYF
TRBJ2-1 . TRBD1 TRBV27 TGTGCCAGCAGTTTCGGGACAGGGCAGGGCGAGCAGTTCTTC CASSFGTGQGEQFF
TRBJ1-1 . TRBD1 TRBV7-9 TGTGCCAGCCCGGGACAGGAAGCTTTCTTT CASPGQEAFF
TRBJ1-2 . TRBD1 TRBV9 TGTGCCAGCAGCGGGGGACAGCGGAGCTATGGCTACACCTTC CASSGGQRSYGYTF
TRBJ1-2 . . TRBV2 TGTGCCAGCGCGGTTAGGCTTAACTATGGCTACACCTTC CASAVRLNYGYTF
TRBJ1-2 few . TRBV6-4 TGTGCCAGCAGTGACTCAGCCGGAGGAGGCTACACCTTC CASSDSAGGGYTF
TRBJ2-7 . TRBD1 TRBV27 TGTGCCAGCGCAACAGGGGGCAAATACGAGCAGTACTTC CASATGGKYEQYF
TRBJ2-7 . . TRBV4-2 TGTGCCAGCAGCCAAGGAGGGGGTTACGAGCAGTACTTC CASSQGGGYEQYF
TRBJ2-1 . . TRBV4-1 TGCGCCAGCACCCCCGTGGGGGGAGCAATCTCCTACAATGAGCAGTTCTTC CASTPVGGAISYNEQFF
TRBJ1-2 . TRBD1 TRBV3-1/TRBV3-2 TGTGCCAGCAGTCCTCTCGGACAGGGAATGGGTGGCTACACCTTC CASSPLGQGMGGYTF
TRBJ2-4 . . TRBV24-1 TGTGCCACCAGTGAAACAGCGGGAAACATTCAGTACTTC CATSETAGNIQYF
TRBJ2-3 . TRBD2 TRBV19 TGTGCCAGTAGTATGGGTATACTAGCGAGCACAGATACGCAGTATTTT CASSMGILASTDTQYF
TRBJ2-3 . . TRBV9 TGTGCCAGCAGCGTAGGTGGCGGGGCGACAGATACGCAGTATTTT CASSVGGGATDTQYF
TRBJ1-1 . . TRBV7-9 TGTGCCAGCAGCATATACAGCGGGACGGCCACTTTGAACACTGAAGCTTTCTTT CASSIYSGTATLNTEAFF
TRBJ1-1 . . TRBV6-5 TGTGCCAGCAGCTATAGGGGTACTAAGAACACTGAAGCTTTCTTT CASSYRGTKNTEAFF
TRBJ2-1 . TRBD2 TRBV12-3/TRBV12-4 TGTGCCAGCAGGGCCGGGAGGTACAATGAGCAGTTCTTC CASRAGRYNEQFF
TRBJ1-2 . TRBD1 TRBV28 TGTGCCAGCAGTTCCGGGACAGGGATGTATGGCTACACCTTC CASSSGTGMYGYTF